The subject of this entry is one T cell receptor (beta chain). These data are taken from a study of blood T cell repertoires in COVID-19. Overall study: COVID-19 samples, acute and convalescent, were from the United States, Italy and Spain. From T cells, B-cell-depleted T cells, or PBMCs came the material, which was cDNA or gDNA.

Original handling: Estimated nucleated cell counts came from reference gene primer amplification. Libraries were prepared by immunoSEQ multiplex PCR; TCRdb keeps only in-frame clonotypes and omits some of them. From that table come the V and J calls and clone size; the DNA was used to work out D and trimming. The sample contains 80,000 to 95,000 clones, around 85% of which appear only once. The CDR3 spans 15 residues. Trimming left V 2 bases short and J 0 bases short, with 8 bases between. Germline CDR1 ENHRY, CDR2 SYGVKD. The specimen sequenced was peripheral blood. This chain joins TRBV10-3 and TRBJ1-3, with D possibly TRBD1 on 5 matching bases. The receptor's source is a man at least 80 years old with acute or convalescent COVID-19. CDR3 bases: TGTGCCATCAGTGAGACAGGTTACTCTGGAAACACCATATATTTT. This codes for CAISETGYSGNTIYF.